This T cell receptor (beta chain) was observed in a study of blood T cell repertoires in COVID-19. Overall study context: Samples taken during acute and convalescent COVID-19 were collected in the United States, Italy and Spain. Nucleic acid was either cDNA or gDNA, and it came from T cells, B-cell-depleted T cells, or PBMCs.

In the authors' methods: Scientists estimated how many nucleated cells there were by amplifying reference gene primers. TCRdb keeps only in-frame clones here, not all; method: immunoSEQ multiplex PCR. Clonal size and the V and J genes are those of that table, whereas D and trimming came from the DNA. The sample has about 240,000 clones, 86% seen once. This TCR derives from a man in his sixties with acute or convalescent COVID-19. The material sequenced was peripheral blood.

CDR3 coding DNA: TGTGCCAGCAGCGTAGTTCAGGAATCTTGGTACACTGAAGCTTTCTTT. Its translation is CASSVVQESWYTEAFF. This chain connects TRBV9 to TRBJ1-1; D remains unclear. The CDR3 length is 16 residues. Germline CDR1 SGDLS, CDR2 YYNGEE. Trimming stripped 0 bases from V and 3 bases from J, with 15 bases between.